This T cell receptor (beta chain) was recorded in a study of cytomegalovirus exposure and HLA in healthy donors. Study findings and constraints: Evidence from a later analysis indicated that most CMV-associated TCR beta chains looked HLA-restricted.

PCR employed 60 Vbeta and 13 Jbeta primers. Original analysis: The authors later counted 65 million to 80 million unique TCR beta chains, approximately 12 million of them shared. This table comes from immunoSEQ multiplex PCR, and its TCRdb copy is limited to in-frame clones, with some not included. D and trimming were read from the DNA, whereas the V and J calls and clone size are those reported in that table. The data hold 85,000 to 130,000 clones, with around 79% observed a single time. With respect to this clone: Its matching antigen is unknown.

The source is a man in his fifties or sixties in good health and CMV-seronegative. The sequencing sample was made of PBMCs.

As DNA, the CDR3 is TGTGCCAGCAGCTTATGGGACAGGGGGTTAGATACGCAGTATTTT. Translating it yields CASSLWDRGLDTQYF. V gene TRBV11-2 combines with J gene TRBJ2-3; 11 nucleotides match TRBD1. This CDR3 has 15 residues. Unmatched junction bases numbered 3, after V lost 2 bases and J lost 5 bases. Germline V gene lookup returns CDR1 SGHAT and CDR2 FQNNGV.